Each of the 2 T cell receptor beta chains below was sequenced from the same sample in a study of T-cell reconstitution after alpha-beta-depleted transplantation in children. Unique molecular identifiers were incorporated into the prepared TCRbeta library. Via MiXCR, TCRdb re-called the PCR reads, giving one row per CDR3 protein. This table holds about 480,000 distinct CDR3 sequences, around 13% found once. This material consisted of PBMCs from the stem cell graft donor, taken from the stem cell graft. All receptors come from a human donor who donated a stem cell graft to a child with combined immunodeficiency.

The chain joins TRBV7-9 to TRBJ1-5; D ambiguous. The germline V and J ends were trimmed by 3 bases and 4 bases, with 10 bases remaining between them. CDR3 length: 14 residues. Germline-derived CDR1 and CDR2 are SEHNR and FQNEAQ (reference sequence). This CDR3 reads CASSFVGLNQPQHF. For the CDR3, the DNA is TGTGCCAGCAGCTTTGTAGGGCTTAATCAGCCCCAGCATTTT.

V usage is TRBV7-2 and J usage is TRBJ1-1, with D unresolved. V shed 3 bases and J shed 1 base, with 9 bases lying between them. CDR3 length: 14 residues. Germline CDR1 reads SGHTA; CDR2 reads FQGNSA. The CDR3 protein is CASSFGGWNTEAFF. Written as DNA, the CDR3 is TGTGCCAGCAGCTTTGGAGGGTGGAACACTGAAGCTTTCTTT.